The 20 T cell receptor beta chains presented below share a single source sample, sequenced in a study of cytomegalovirus exposure and HLA in healthy donors. The PCR contained 60 Vbeta and 13 Jbeta primers. Clones were read by immunoSEQ multiplex PCR, and TCRdb kept only the in-frame ones, dropping some. The profile shows some 44,000 clones, approximately 90% of them singletons. Sequencing was done on a sample of PBMCs. The receptors originated from a woman aged 40 to 50 in good health and CMV-seropositive.

This chain links TRBV28 with TRBJ2-7; TRBD2 matches 9 bases. V dropped 0 bases and J dropped 5; count of bases not matched to a gene: 14. Germline lookup yields CDR1 MDHEN and CDR2 SYDVKM. The CDR3 is 18 residues long. The CDR3, as DNA: TGTGCCAGCAGTTTATGGGGGGGCGGGAGGGTTGGGATCGACGAGCAGTACTTC. Amino acid sequence: CASSLWGGGRVGIDEQYF.

This rearrangement joins TRBV27 to TRBJ1-3; 7 bases agree with TRBD1. Germline assignment: CDR1 MNHEY and CDR2 SMNVEV (reference sequence). V was pared by 2 bases and J by 3 bases, with 4 bases of the junction left unmatched. The CDR3 is made up of 15 amino acids. The CDR3 DNA reads TGTGCCAGCAGTTTAAGAGGGGGCGGTGGAAACACCATATATTTT. Amino acid sequence: CASSLRGGGGNTIYF.

The chain is built from TRBV19 and TRBJ1-1; 9 bases are a match to TRBD1. Germline trimming cut 10 bases from V and 5 bases from J; bases unmatched to any gene: 8. CDR1 is LNHDA and CDR2 is SQIVND in the germline V gene (reference sequence). The CDR3 has 13 residues. The CDR3 here is CATHGTGLTEAFF. In DNA form, the CDR3 reads TGTGCCACCCACGGGACAGGGCTGACTGAAGCTTTCTTT. The entire variable domain, with the rest obtained from reference TRBV19 and TRBJ1-1, is as follows: DGGITQSPKYLFRKEGQNVTLSCEQNLNHDAMYWYRQDPGQGLRLIYYSQIVNDFQKGDIAEGYSVSREKKESFPLTVTSAQKNPTAFYLCATHGTGLTEAFFGQGTRLTVV.

The rearrangement joins TRBV7-6 to TRBJ2-7; tentatively, D is TRBD2 (8 bases). Germline values: CDR1 SGHVS, CDR2 FNYEAQ. V lost 5 bases and J 2 bases, leaving 19 bases between the germline ends. The CDR3 contains 16 residues. CDR3 sequence (DNA): TGTGCCAGCAGCCCCACGGGGGGGGGACAGACCTACGAGCAGTACTTC. Its protein is CASSPTGGGQTYEQYF.

The sample holds one count of this clone. V and J are TRBV5-5 and TRBJ2-5, with D maybe TRBD1 (6 bases). TRBJ2-7 matches the DNA end more closely, so the J call is doubtful. The V gene's germline CDR1 is SGHKS and CDR2 YYEKEE (reference sequence). The CDR3 spans 14 residues. CDR3 in amino acids: CASSLSGHSYEQYF. CDR3 bases: TGTGCCAGCAGCTTGTCGGGACACTCCTACGAGCAGTACTTC.

The chain combines TRBV6-1 with TRBJ2-4, with 7 bases identical to TRBD1. This CDR3 contains 15 residues. Losses at the gene ends were 3 bases for V and 3 bases for J; bases not matched to a gene: 5. Germline CDR1 MNHNS, CDR2 SASEGT. In DNA, the CDR3 is TGTGCCAGCAGTGACTGGGGGACAGTCAAAAACATTCAGTACTTC. Amino acid sequence: CASSDWGTVKNIQYF.

The rearrangement uses TRBV7-9 and TRBJ1-5, with a tentative D call TRBD1 (6 bases). Trimming pared 5 bases from V and 0 bases from J, leaving 8 bases between. This CDR3 has 14 amino acids. In germline, CDR1 is SEHNR, CDR2 FQNEAQ (reference sequence). The CDR3 DNA reads TGTGCCAGCAGCCAAGGGGGTAGCAATCAGCCCCAGCATTTT. Its translation is CASSQGGSNQPQHF.

The chain employs TRBV2 and TRBJ1-1; no reliable D call. Germline values: CDR1 SNHLY, CDR2 FYNNEI. The CDR3 has 14 amino acids. The V and J ends lost 2 bases and 9 bases respectively, with 16 bases between them. Here the CDR3 reads CASSESQVGRQAFF. The CDR3 nucleotides are TGTGCCAGCAGTGAATCTCAGGTGGGCCGCCAAGCTTTCTTT. Full variable domain (remainder filled in from reference TRBV2 and TRBJ1-1): EPEVTQTPSHQVTQMGQEVILRCVPISNHLYFYWYRQILGQKVEFLVSFYNNEISEKSEIFDDQFSVERPDGSNFTLKIRSTKLEDSAMYFCASSESQVGRQAFFGQGTRLTVV.

V is TRBV15 and J is TRBJ2-7, with 10 bases identical to TRBD1. Germline CDR1 and CDR2: LNHNV and YYDKDF (reference sequence). V trimming: 0 bases; J trimming: 6 bases; junction bases outside the gene matches: 5. The CDR3 spans 15 residues. The CDR3 here is CATSREDRGLSEQYF. CDR3 bases: TGTGCCACCAGCAGAGAAGACAGGGGGCTAAGCGAGCAGTACTTC.

This chain uses TRBV18 with TRBJ1-1; 8 positions match TRBD1. The J segment lost 7 bases and the V segment lost 4 bases, leaving 8 bases of the junction unmatched. Germline V gene lookup returns CDR1 KGHSH and CDR2 LQKENI. This CDR3 has 14 amino acids. The CDR3 loop is CASSLQGGRLEAFF. In nucleotides, the CDR3 is TGTGCCAGCTCACTACAGGGGGGGAGGCTTGAAGCTTTCTTT.

This sequence joins TRBV15 and TRBJ2-2; D might be TRBD2 (5 bases). This CDR3 comprises 16 residues. V shed 5 bases and J shed 1 base, with 14 bases lying between them. Germline-derived CDR1 and CDR2 are LNHNV and YYDKDF (reference sequence). CDR3 sequence (DNA): TGTGCCACCAGCCCCACGCGGGCTGGGAACACCGGGGAGCTGTTTTTT. Its translation is CATSPTRAGNTGELFF.

This chain joins TRBV7-9 and TRBJ2-2; maybe TRBD1 (5 bases). Germline lookup yields CDR1 SEHNR and CDR2 FQNEAQ (reference sequence). Trimming left V 5 bases short and J 10 bases short, with 11 bases between. The CDR3 has 12 residues. Here the CDR3 reads CASSPQDKELFF. As DNA, the CDR3 is TGTGCCAGCAGCCCTCAGGACAAGGAGCTGTTTTTT. Using reference TRBV7-9 and TRBJ2-2 for the parts outside the CDR3, the full variable domain is DTGVSQNPRHKITKRGQNVTFRCDPISEHNRLYWYRQTLGQGPEFLTYFQNEAQLEKSRLLSDRFSAERPKGSFSTLEIQRTEQGDSAMYLCASSPQDKELFFGEGSRLTVL.

The chain couples TRBV6-1 to TRBJ1-1; the match to TRBD1 covers 9 bases. This CDR3 region has 15 residues. J gave up 1 base and V 4 bases, and 4 bases lay outside the gene matches. The V gene's germline CDR1 is MNHNS and CDR2 SASEGT. CDR3 bases: TGTGCCAGCAGTGGCCCGGGACAGGGGAACACTGAAGCTTTCTTT. This sequence encodes CASSGPGQGNTEAFF.

The rearrangement joins TRBV4-2 to TRBJ1-6; 10 bases align to TRBD1. The CDR3 consists of 15 residues. The trim removed 4 bases at V and 8 bases at J, leaving 5 bases unmatched. CDR1 and CDR2 (germline): LGHNA, YNFKEQ. CDR3 in amino acids: CASSRDRGKDSPLHF. CDR3 sequence (DNA): TGTGCCAGCAGCCGGGACAGGGGTAAAGATTCACCCCTCCACTTT.

The V and J genes are TRBV29-1 and TRBJ1-4, with TRBD1 as a possible D gene (6 bases). CDR1 SQVTM and CDR2 ANQGSEA come from the germline V gene. The V and J ends lost 6 bases and 8 bases respectively, with 19 bases between them. The CDR3 loop spans 14 amino acids. The CDR3 bases are TGCAGCGTACCGGGGTCGGGGACACACGAAAAACTGTTTTTT. Amino acid sequence: CSVPGSGTHEKLFF.

The rearrangement joins TRBV28 to TRBJ1-1; no definite D call. Trimming pared 3 bases from V and 1 base from J, leaving 6 bases between. Germline V gene sequence: CDR1 MDHEN, CDR2 SYDVKM. The CDR3 covers 13 residues. CDR3 in amino acids: CASSLWQNTEAFF. In nucleotides, the CDR3 is TGTGCCAGCAGTTTGTGGCAGAACACTGAAGCTTTCTTT. Supplemented by reference TRBV28 and TRBJ1-1, the full variable domain reads DVKVTQSSRYLVKRTGEKVFLECVQDMDHENMFWYRQDPGLGLRLIYFSYDVKMKEKGDIPEGYSVSREKKERFSLILESASTNQTSMYLCASSLWQNTEAFFGQGTRLTVV.

The chain couples TRBV30 to TRBJ1-3, with a weak D call TRBD1 (5 bases). The CDR3 consists of 15 residues. Germline V gives CDR1 GTSNPN, CDR2 SVGIG (reference sequence). As DNA, the CDR3 is TGTGCTAGTGGGGGGGGGAAAATATCTGGAAACACCATATATTTT. Translation gives CASGGGKISGNTIYF.

This rearrangement joins TRBV4-1 to TRBJ2-7; 10 nucleotides align to TRBD1. The CDR3 consists of 16 residues. V lost 1 base, J lost 4 bases, and 7 bases stayed unmatched. The V gene's germline CDR1 is MGHRA and CDR2 YSYEKL. The CDR3 DNA reads TGCGCCAGCAGCCAAGCCTCGACAGGGGGCCTATACGAGCAGTACTTC. As protein: CASSQASTGGLYEQYF.

The genes are TRBV5-6 and TRBJ2-1; a possible D gene is TRBD1 (6 bases). This CDR3 spans 15 amino acids. V lost 4 bases and J 5 bases, leaving 16 bases between the germline ends. Germline loops: CDR1 SGHDT, CDR2 YYEEEE. This CDR3 is CASSIRGLLDNEQFF. The CDR3 DNA reads as TGTGCCAGCAGCATCAGGGGATTACTCGACAATGAGCAGTTCTTC.

This clone has a single count. The chain recombines TRBV19 with TRBJ2-1; 11 bases are a match to TRBD1. The CDR3 loop spans 17 amino acids. Trimming removed 7 bases from V and 4 bases from J; junction bases left unmatched: 12. Germline V CDR1 and CDR2: LNHDA, SQIVND (reference sequence). The CDR3 bases are TGTGCCAGTATCCGCGGATCGGGGACAGGGGGGTACAATGAGCAGTTCTTC. It codes for CASIRGSGTGGYNEQFF.